This T cell receptor (beta chain) was found in a study of shared clonotypes between healthy human individuals. Methods used by the authors: Junction-only sequences without quality scores came from ImmunoSEQ, so filtering differed. The protocol was immunoSEQ multiplex PCR, while the TCRdb copy is restricted to in-frame clones and leaves out a portion. V, J and clone size are those of that table, while D and trimming were read from the DNA. The top ten clones hold under 0.25% of a sample with 700,000 to 950,000 clones, approximately 97% of them seen once. Cells designated naive CD8 were CD45RO-negative and were positively selected for CCR7, with terminally differentiated effector memory CD45RA+ cells excluded. Healthy HIV-negative adults without recent acute infections or vaccinations served as donors. Findings and limits, study-wide: Relative to clonotypes present in all four donors, those not shared had lower generation probabilities. Specimens sampled were limited to blood, with tissue repertoires likely differing.

On this clone: Its antigen remains unknown.

The receptor was derived from a man under 40 in good health. Specimen: naive CD8+ T cells sorted from blood.

The CDR3 nucleotides are TGCGCCAGCAGCCAAATCGGGGACGGACCCTACGAGCAGTACTTC. This translates into CASSQIGDGPYEQYF. V and J are TRBV4-1 and TRBJ2-7, with D tentatively TRBD1 or TRBD2 (5 bases each). The CDR3 spans 15 residues. Germline V gene sequence: CDR1 MGHRA, CDR2 YSYEKL. V was cut by 2 bases and J by 2 bases, with 13 bases left in between.